This paragraph reports one TCR beta chain. In the original workflow: Nucleated cell number was recorded as an estimate derived from reference gene primer amplification. Sequenced by immunoSEQ multiplex PCR; TCRdb stores in-frame clones only, minus some. That table is the source of V, J and clone size, and D and trimming were worked out from the DNA. The sample yields 85,000 to 120,000 clones, roughly 80% seen once. The sample belongs to a study of blood T cell repertoires in COVID-19. Overall study: Samples came from the United States, Italy and Spain, spanning acute and convalescent COVID-19. PBMCs, B-cell-depleted T cells, or T cells provided the cDNA or gDNA that made up the material.

Per germline, CDR1 LNHDA and CDR2 SQIVND (reference sequence). The CDR3 length is 14 residues. The V gene lost 8 bases and the J gene lost 4 bases, with 17 bases spanning the gap. This chain links TRBV19 with TRBJ2-5; weak D call: TRBD2 (5 bases). This TCR was sampled from a man in his 60s with active or convalescent COVID-19. Sequenced material: peripheral blood. CDR3 loop: CASGDSNRGETQYF. CDR3 nucleotides: TGTGCCAGTGGTGACTCTAATCGGGGAGAGACCCAGTACTTC.